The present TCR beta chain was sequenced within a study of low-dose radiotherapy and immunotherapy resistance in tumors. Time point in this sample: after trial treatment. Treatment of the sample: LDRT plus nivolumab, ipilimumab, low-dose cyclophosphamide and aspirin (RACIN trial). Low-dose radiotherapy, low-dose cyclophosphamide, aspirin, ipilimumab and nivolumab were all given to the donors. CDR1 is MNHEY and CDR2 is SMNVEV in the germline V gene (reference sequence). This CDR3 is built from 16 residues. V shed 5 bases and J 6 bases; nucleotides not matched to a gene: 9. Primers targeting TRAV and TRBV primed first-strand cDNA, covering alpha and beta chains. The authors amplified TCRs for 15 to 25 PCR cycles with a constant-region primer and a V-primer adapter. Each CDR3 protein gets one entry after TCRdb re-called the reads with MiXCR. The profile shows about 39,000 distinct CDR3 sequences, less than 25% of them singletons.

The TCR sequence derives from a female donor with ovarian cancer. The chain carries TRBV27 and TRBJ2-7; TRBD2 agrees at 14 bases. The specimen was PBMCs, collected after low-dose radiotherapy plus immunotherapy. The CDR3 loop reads CASSQGLAGVWGEQYF. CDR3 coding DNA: TGTGCCAGCAGTCAGGGACTAGCGGGGGTCTGGGGCGAGCAGTACTTC.